Given below is one TCR beta chain in context. This record belongs to a study of blood T cell repertoires in COVID-19. Study background: T cells, B-cell-depleted T cells, or PBMCs provided the cDNA or gDNA that served as material.

V shed 3 bases, J shed 8 bases, and the junction held 9 bases outside the gene matches. Germline CDR1 reads LNHDA; CDR2 reads SQIVND (reference sequence). The CDR3 runs 14 residues. Original processing methods: Counts of nucleated cells, estimated from reference gene primer amplification, were obtained. Profiled with immunoSEQ multiplex PCR; TCRdb holds only in-frame clones, not every one. V, J and clone size are taken as reported in that table, and D and trimming were inferred from the DNA itself. The sample records 150,000 to 200,000 clones, 70% to 85% being singletons. The sample comprised peripheral blood. The gene calls are TRBV19 and TRBJ1-2; 7 nucleotides line up with TRBD1. The clonotype comes from a woman between 35 and 50 years old with COVID-19, enrolled during active disease. CDR3 sequence: CASSIRTGALGYTF. CDR3 DNA: TGTGCCAGTAGTATCCGCACAGGGGCTCTCGGCTACACCTTC.